This T cell receptor (beta chain) emerged from a study of T cell clones after liver transplantation. General study results and limits: Small, mixed patient groups and varying post-transplant times limit these conclusions.

The germline V gene has CDR1 SGHAT and CDR2 FQNNGV. The length of the CDR3 is 17 residues. V gave up 2 bases and J gave up 1 base, with 17 bases separating them. Remarks on this clone: Its antigen is still unknown.

Only in-frame clones appear in the TCRdb table, and some are missing; sequencing was by immunoSEQ multiplex PCR. The profile shows 68,000 or so clones, about 92% of them singletons. The receptor was derived from a human patient who received a liver transplant. Some T cells may be provided by the graft donor. Source: CD4+ T cells from blood, taken nearly 26 months after liver transplant. The rearrangement joins TRBV11-2 to TRBJ2-5, with a tentative D call TRBD1 (5 bases). The CDR3 DNA sequence: TGTGCCAGCAGCTTAAAGGTGCGGACATGGACCCAAGAGACCCAGTACTTC. Translated: CASSLKVRTWTQETQYF.